This TCR beta chain was recovered during a study of post-analysis software for immune sequencing data. General study results and limits: Roughly 5 TRBV segments occurring more often in patients than controls included TRBV5-6, TRBV5-1 and TRBV20-1. Samples prepared in the same batch strongly co-clustered by F measure.

Trimming stripped 0 bases from V and 2 bases from J, with 11 bases between. Germline loops: CDR1 MNHEY, CDR2 SVGAGI. The CDR3 spans 15 residues. About this clonotype: Antigen unknown.

Unique-molecular-identifier-tagged TCR beta cDNA libraries were used. Via MiXCR, TCRdb re-called the PCR reads, giving one row per CDR3 protein. This repertoire shows 400,000 to 500,000 distinct CDR3 sequences, approximately 39% found once; its top ten account for 6% to 9%. The material sequenced was blood. V and J are TRBV6-5 and TRBJ2-7, with a weak D call TRBD1 (6 bases). The clonotype originates from a girl aged 2 to 9 with multiple sclerosis. The DNA for the CDR3 is TGTGCCAGCAGTTACTCGGCGGACAGCCCCTACGAGCAGTACTTC. The encoded protein is CASSYSADSPYEQYF.